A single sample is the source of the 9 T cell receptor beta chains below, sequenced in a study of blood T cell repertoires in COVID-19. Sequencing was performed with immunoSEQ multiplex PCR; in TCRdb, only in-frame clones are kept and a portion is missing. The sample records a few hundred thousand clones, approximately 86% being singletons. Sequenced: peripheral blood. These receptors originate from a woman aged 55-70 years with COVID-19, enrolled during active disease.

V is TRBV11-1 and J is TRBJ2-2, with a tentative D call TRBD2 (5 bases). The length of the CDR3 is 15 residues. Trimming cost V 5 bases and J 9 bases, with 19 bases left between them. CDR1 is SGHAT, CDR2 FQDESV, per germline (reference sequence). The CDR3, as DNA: TGTGCCAGCAGCGCGGGTCCTGAAGTAATCAGGGAGCTGTTTTTT. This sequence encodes CASSAGPEVIRELFF.

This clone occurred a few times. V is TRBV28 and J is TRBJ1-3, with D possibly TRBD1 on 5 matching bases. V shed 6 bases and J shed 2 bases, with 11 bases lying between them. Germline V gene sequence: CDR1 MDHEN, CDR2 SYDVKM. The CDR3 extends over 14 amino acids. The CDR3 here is CASSNQGAGNTIYF. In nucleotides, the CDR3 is TGTGCCAGCAGCAATCAGGGTGCTGGAAACACCATATATTTT.

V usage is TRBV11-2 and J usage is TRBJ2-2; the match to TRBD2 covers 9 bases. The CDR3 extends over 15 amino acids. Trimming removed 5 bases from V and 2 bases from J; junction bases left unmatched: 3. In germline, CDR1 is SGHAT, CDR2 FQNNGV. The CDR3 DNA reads TGTGCCAGCAGCCGACTAGCGGCCAACACCGGGGAGCTGTTTTTT. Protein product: CASSRLAANTGELFF.

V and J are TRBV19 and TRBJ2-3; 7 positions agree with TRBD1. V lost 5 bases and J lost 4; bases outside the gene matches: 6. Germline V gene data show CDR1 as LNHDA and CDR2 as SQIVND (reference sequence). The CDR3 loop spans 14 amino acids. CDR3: CASSPRQGPDTQYF. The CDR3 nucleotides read TGTGCCAGTAGTCCCCGACAGGGTCCAGATACGCAGTATTTT.

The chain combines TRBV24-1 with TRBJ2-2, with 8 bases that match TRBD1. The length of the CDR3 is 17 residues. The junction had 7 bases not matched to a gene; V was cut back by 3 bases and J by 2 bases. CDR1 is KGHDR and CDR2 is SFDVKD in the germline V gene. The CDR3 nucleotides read TGTGCCACCAGTGATGTTCTCGGGACAGGCAACACCGGGGAGCTGTTTTTT. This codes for CATSDVLGTGNTGELFF.

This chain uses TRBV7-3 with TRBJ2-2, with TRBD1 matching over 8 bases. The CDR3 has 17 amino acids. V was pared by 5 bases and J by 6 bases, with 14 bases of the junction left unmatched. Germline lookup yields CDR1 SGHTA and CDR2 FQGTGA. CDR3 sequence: CASSPGGGPQVAGELFF. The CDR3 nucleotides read TGTGCCAGCAGCCCAGGGGGCGGTCCTCAGGTGGCCGGGGAGCTGTTTTTT.

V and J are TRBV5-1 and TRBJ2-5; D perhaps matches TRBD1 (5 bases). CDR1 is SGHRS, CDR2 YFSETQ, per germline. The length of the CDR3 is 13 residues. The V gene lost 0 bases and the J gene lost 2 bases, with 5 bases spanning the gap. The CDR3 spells CASSLDRQETQYF. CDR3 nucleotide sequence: TGCGCCAGCAGCTTGGACAGGCAAGAGACCCAGTACTTC.

The DNA for the CDR3 is TGTGCCAGCAGTAACAGGGGGGTCGGGGAGCTGTTTTTT. Translation: CASSNRGVGELFF. The chain joins TRBV27 to TRBJ2-2, with TRBD1 matching 8 bases. Germline V gene data show CDR1 as MNHEY and CDR2 as SMNVEV (reference sequence). This CDR3 spans 13 amino acids. V shed 5 bases and J 7 bases; nucleotides not matched to a gene: 3.

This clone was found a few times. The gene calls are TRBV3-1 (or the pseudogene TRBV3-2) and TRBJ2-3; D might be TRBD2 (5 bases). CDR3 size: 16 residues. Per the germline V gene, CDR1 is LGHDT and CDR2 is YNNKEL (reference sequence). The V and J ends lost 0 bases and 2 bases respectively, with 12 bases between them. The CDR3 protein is CASSQEGDWITDTQYF. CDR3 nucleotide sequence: TGTGCCAGCAGCCAAGAGGGAGATTGGATCACAGATACGCAGTATTTT.